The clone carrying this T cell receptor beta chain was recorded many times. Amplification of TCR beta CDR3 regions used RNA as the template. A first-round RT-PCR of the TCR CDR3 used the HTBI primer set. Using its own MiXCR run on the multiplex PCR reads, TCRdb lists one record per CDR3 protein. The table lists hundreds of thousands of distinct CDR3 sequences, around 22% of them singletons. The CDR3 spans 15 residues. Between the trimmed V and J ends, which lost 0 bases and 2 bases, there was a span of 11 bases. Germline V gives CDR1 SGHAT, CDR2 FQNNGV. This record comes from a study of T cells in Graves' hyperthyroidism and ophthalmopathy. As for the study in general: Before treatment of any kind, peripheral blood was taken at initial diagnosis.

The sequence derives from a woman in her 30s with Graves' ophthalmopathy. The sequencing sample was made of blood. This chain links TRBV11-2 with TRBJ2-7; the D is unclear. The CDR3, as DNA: TGTGCCAGCAGCTTAGAGTTAGGTACTACCTACGAGCAGTACTTC. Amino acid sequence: CASSLELGTTYEQYF.